Below are 31 T cell receptor beta chains sequenced from a single sample in a study of T cell changes during pregnancy in multiple sclerosis. Assay: immunoSEQ multiplex PCR; the TCRdb copy retains only in-frame clones and omits some. Of tens of thousands of clones listed, approximately 92% are singletons. This material consisted of peripheral blood, taken before pregnancy. The receptor set was obtained from a female donor with multiple sclerosis, enrolled in a pregnancy study.

The V and J genes are TRBV5-1 and TRBJ1-2; perhaps TRBD1 as D (6 bases). The ends were cut back, 4 bases at V and 2 bases at J, with 12 bases in the middle. The germline gives CDR1 SGHRS, CDR2 YFSETQ. The CDR3 covers 14 residues. The CDR3 here is CASSPRTDNYGYTF. DNA of the CDR3: TGCGCCAGCAGCCCCCGGACAGACAACTATGGCTACACCTTC.

The genes are TRBV30 and TRBJ1-2; TRBD1 aligns across 9 bases. The germline CDR1 and CDR2 sequences are GTSNPN and SVGIG (reference sequence). The trim removed 4 bases at V and 4 bases at J, leaving 13 bases unmatched. The CDR3 has 16 amino acids. The CDR3 region has the DNA TGTGCCTGGAATCATCGGGGGACAGGGAATCGCTATGGCTACACCTTC. Encoded protein: CAWNHRGTGNRYGYTF.

This chain uses TRBV28 with TRBJ2-2; D unclear. The CDR3 extends over 13 amino acids. Germline V gene sequence: CDR1 MDHEN, CDR2 SYDVKM. The V end lost 1 base, the J end lost 6 bases, and 6 bases lay between the germline ends. The CDR3 spells CASSLLSPGELFF. The CDR3 coding sequence is TGTGCCAGCAGTTTATTATCTCCCGGGGAGCTGTTTTTT.

V usage is TRBV10-3 and J usage is TRBJ2-3; possibly TRBD2 for D (6 bases). Germline lookup yields CDR1 ENHRY and CDR2 SYGVKD. The CDR3 runs 15 residues. Trimming took 2 bases from V and 2 from J, leaving 11 bases between them. In DNA, the CDR3 is TGTGCCATCAGTGAGGGGGTAGCGGCCACAGATACGCAGTATTTT. Amino acids: CAISEGVAATDTQYF.

V and J are TRBV6-1 and TRBJ1-2, with D uncertain. The germline V and J ends were trimmed by 1 base and 3 bases, with 6 bases remaining between them. Germline values: CDR1 MNHNS, CDR2 SASEGT. This CDR3 is 13 amino acids long. The CDR3 loop reads CASSEGAHYGYTF. The CDR3 DNA follows: TGTGCCAGCAGTGAAGGAGCACACTATGGCTACACCTTC.

The chain uses TRBV30 and TRBJ1-1; TRBD1 matches at 12 bases. The germline CDR1 and CDR2 sequences are GTSNPN and SVGIG (reference sequence). The CDR3 runs 12 residues. V was pared by 8 bases and J by 6 bases, with 4 bases of the junction left unmatched. The CDR3 DNA is TGTGCCGGGGGACAGGGGGCGGCTGAAGCTTTCTTT. It yields the protein CAGGQGAAEAFF.

In this sample, this clone turned up a few times. The chain has TRBV4-2 and TRBJ1-5; TRBD1 agrees at 7 bases. CDR3 size: 15 residues. With V trimmed by 4 bases and J by 2 bases, 5 bases remained unmatched. CDR1 is LGHNA and CDR2 is YNFKEQ in the germline V gene. The CDR3 sequence: CASSPDREGNQPQHF. For the CDR3, the DNA is TGTGCCAGCAGCCCTGACAGGGAGGGCAATCAGCCCCAGCATTTT.

V usage is TRBV2 and J usage is TRBJ2-1; D gene ambiguous. Trimming took off 7 bases at V and 3 bases at J, with 7 bases between the two ends. Germline loops: CDR1 SNHLY, CDR2 FYNNEI. The CDR3 runs to 12 residues. The chain's CDR3 is CASTPYYNEQFF. In nucleotides, the CDR3 is TGTGCCAGCACCCCCTACTACAATGAGCAGTTCTTC.

The chain employs TRBV11-2 and TRBJ2-4, with 13 positions matching TRBD2. The V gene end was trimmed by 1 base and the J gene end by 6 bases; junction bases not matched to a gene: 6. Germline V gene sequence: CDR1 SGHAT, CDR2 FQNNGV. The CDR3 runs 17 residues. The CDR3 DNA follows: TGTGCCAGCAGCTTAGTCCGACTAGCGGGAGGTTTAAACATTCAGTACTTC. It yields the protein CASSLVRLAGGLNIQYF.

The chain joins TRBV19 to TRBJ2-7, with 11 bases fitting TRBD2. The ends lost 5 bases at V and 2 bases at J; junction bases unmatched: 5. Per germline, CDR1 LNHDA and CDR2 SQIVND (reference sequence). CDR3 length: 15 residues. CDR3 nucleotide sequence: TGTGCCAGTAGTTCAATAGCGGGAGGGCCCTACGAGCAGTACTTC. This gives the protein CASSSIAGGPYEQYF.

The genes are TRBV15 and TRBJ2-1, with TRBD2 matching 11 bases. Germline V CDR1 and CDR2: LNHNV, YYDKDF (reference sequence). The CDR3 has 16 residues. V gave up 0 bases and J gave up 6 bases; unmatched junction bases: 4. The CDR3 DNA reads TGTGCCACCAGCAGAGATACTAGCGGGGGAGCCAATGAGCAGTTCTTC. Amino acids: CATSRDTSGGANEQFF. Combining the CDR3 with reference TRBV15 and TRBJ2-1 gives the whole variable domain DAMVIQNPRYQVTQFGKPVTLSCSQTLNHNVMYWYQQKSSQAPKLLFHYYDKDFNNEADTPDNFQSRRPNTSFCFLDIRSPGLGDTAMYLCATSRDTSGGANEQFFGPGTRLTVL.

CDR3 in amino acids: CASSLVRIGGTNTGELFF. DNA for the CDR3: TGTGCCAGCAGTTTAGTCAGAATAGGCGGGACGAACACCGGGGAGCTGTTTTTT. This sequence joins TRBV27 and TRBJ2-2; TRBD2 might be the D (6 bases). The CDR3 runs 18 residues. With 2 bases removed from V and 0 bases from J, the gap between germline ends came to 16 bases. From germline, CDR1 is MNHEY and CDR2 SMNVEV (reference sequence).

The chain employs TRBV27 and TRBJ1-4; 7 bases are a match to TRBD1. The CDR3 runs to 14 residues. Germline lookup yields CDR1 MNHEY and CDR2 SMNVEV (reference sequence). V lost 4 bases, J lost 10 bases, and 9 bases stayed unmatched. The CDR3 region is CASSSSTGPRKLFF. CDR3 nucleotides: TGTGCCAGCAGTTCCTCGACAGGGCCGAGAAAACTGTTTTTT. The whole variable domain, filled in from reference TRBV27 and TRBJ1-4, reads EAQVTQNPRYLITVTGKKLTVTCSQNMNHEYMSWYRQDPGLGLRQIYYSMNVEVTDKGDVPEGYKVSRKEKRNFPLILESPSPNQTSLYFCASSSSTGPRKLFFGSGTQLSVL.

The chain joins TRBV28 to TRBJ2-7; 7 nucleotides align to TRBD1. This CDR3 comprises 14 residues. The germline gives CDR1 MDHEN, CDR2 SYDVKM. The V segment lost 8 bases and the J segment 0 bases; nucleotides outside the gene matches: 7. The CDR3 is CASRNRGPSYEQYF. DNA of the CDR3: TGTGCCAGCCGTAACAGGGGCCCCTCCTACGAGCAGTACTTC. The full variable domain, rest sourced from reference TRBV28 and TRBJ2-7, is DVKVTQSSRYLVKRTGEKVFLECVQDMDHENMFWYRQDPGLGLRLIYFSYDVKMKEKGDIPEGYSVSREKKERFSLILESASTNQTSMYLCASRNRGPSYEQYFGPGTRLTVT.

The rearrangement uses TRBV25-1 and TRBJ2-3, with 8 bases lining up with TRBD1. This CDR3 is 16 amino acids long. The V gene end was trimmed by 3 bases and the J gene end by 0 bases; junction bases not matched to a gene: 5. Per the germline V gene, CDR1 is MGHDK and CDR2 is SYGVNS. CDR3 residues: CASSDPGQGSTDTQYF. As DNA, the CDR3 is TGTGCCAGCAGTGATCCTGGACAGGGTAGCACAGATACGCAGTATTTT.

The chain uses TRBV7-8 and TRBJ2-7, with D possibly matching TRBD2 (6 bases). CDR3 length: 13 residues. Germline V CDR1 and CDR2: SGHVS, FQNEAQ. V was clipped by 3 bases and J by 5 bases, with 11 bases between them. This CDR3 reads CASSFGGMDEQYF. The CDR3 DNA sequence: TGTGCCAGCAGCTTCGGCGGGATGGACGAGCAGTACTTC.

V usage is TRBV5-1 and J usage is TRBJ2-7; tentatively, D is TRBD1 (6 bases). The CDR3 runs to 18 residues. Germline V gene lookup returns CDR1 SGHRS and CDR2 YFSETQ. V dropped 0 bases and J dropped 0 bases, with 19 bases sitting between them. The CDR3 loop is CASSLEVVGTGSSYEQYF. In DNA, the CDR3 is TGCGCCAGCAGCTTGGAAGTTGTGGGAACAGGGAGCTCCTACGAGCAGTACTTC.

The rearrangement uses TRBV5-4 and TRBJ2-5; D unresolved. The germline V gene encodes CDR1 SGHNT and CDR2 YYREEE (reference sequence). V gave up 7 bases and J gave up 5 bases, with 18 bases separating them. There are 14 residues in the CDR3. CDR3 sequence: CASGTGSGSETQYF. CDR3 coding DNA: TGTGCCAGCGGTACCGGTAGTGGTTCGGAGACCCAGTACTTC. Supplemented by reference TRBV5-4 and TRBJ2-5, the full variable domain reads ETGVTQSPTHLIKTRGQQVTLRCSSQSGHNTVSWYQQALGQGPQFIFQYYREEENGRGNFPPRFSGLQFPNYSSELNVNALELDDSALYLCASGTGSGSETQYFGPGTRLLVL.

The genes are TRBV28 and TRBJ2-3, with D possibly being TRBD2 (5 bases). Germline loops: CDR1 MDHEN, CDR2 SYDVKM. This CDR3 comprises 15 residues. V lost 4 bases and J 3 bases, leaving 14 bases between the germline ends. CDR3 sequence reads: CASSSARWETDTQYF. In DNA, the CDR3 is TGTGCCAGCAGTTCCGCTCGGTGGGAGACAGATACGCAGTATTTT.

The chain is built from TRBV6-6 and TRBJ2-7, with D perhaps TRBD2 (6 bases). There are 10 residues in the CDR3. Germline values: CDR1 MNHNY, CDR2 SVGAGI (reference sequence). The DNA for the CDR3 is TGTGCAACGGGGGTCTACGAGCAGTACTTC. Encoded protein: CATGVYEQYF.

V is TRBV4-1 and J is TRBJ1-3, with 8 bases matching TRBD1. This CDR3 is 17 amino acids long. Germline assignment: CDR1 MGHRA and CDR2 YSYEKL. The junction had 7 bases not matched to a gene; V was cut back by 1 base and J by 2 bases. The CDR3 region is CASSQGRTGRTGNTIYF. The CDR3 DNA reads TGCGCCAGCAGCCAAGGGCGGACAGGGCGGACTGGAAACACCATATATTTT.

The chain carries TRBV19 and TRBJ1-2; 7 nucleotides align to TRBD1. After removal of 6 bases from V and 5 bases from J, the junction contained 12 bases not matched to a gene. The CDR3 spans 15 residues. Germline lookup yields CDR1 LNHDA and CDR2 SQIVND (reference sequence). In nucleotides, the CDR3 is TGTGCCAGTAGAAATTCCGGGACAGAGGGTTATGGCTACACCTTC. Amino acid sequence: CASRNSGTEGYGYTF.

The genes are TRBV7-2 and TRBJ2-2, with TRBD1 as a possible D gene (6 bases). This CDR3 is 15 amino acids long. Trimming took off 3 bases at V and 6 bases at J, with 14 bases between the two ends. Germline assignment: CDR1 SGHTA and CDR2 FQGNSA. The CDR3 region has the DNA TGTGCCAGCAGCTTTAGGACAGTGAAGTCCGGGGAGCTGTTTTTT. It yields the protein CASSFRTVKSGELFF.

The chain uses TRBV7-3 and TRBJ2-2; 9 positions agree with TRBD2. J lost 4 bases, V lost 2 bases, and 5 bases had no gene match. This CDR3 spans 16 amino acids. Germline V gives CDR1 SGHTA, CDR2 FQGTGA. The CDR3 here is CASSLRAGGGTGELFF. The CDR3, as DNA: TGTGCCAGCAGCTTACGAGCGGGAGGCGGCACCGGGGAGCTGTTTTTT.

J is TRBJ2-7 and V is TRBV7-2; D is possibly TRBD1 (5 bases). V was pared by 3 bases and J by 1 base, with 10 bases between. CDR1 and CDR2 from the germline V gene are SGHTA and FQGNSA. The CDR3 totals 14 residues. The chain's CDR3 is CASSFDSRSYEQYF. As DNA, the CDR3 is TGTGCCAGCAGCTTCGACAGCAGATCCTACGAGCAGTACTTC.

CDR3 protein: CASTLGVLNTGELFF. The CDR3, as DNA: TGTGCCAGCACCCTGGGAGTTTTGAACACCGGGGAGCTGTTTTTT. The gene calls are TRBV7-6 and TRBJ2-2; weak D call: TRBD2 (5 bases). V lost 7 bases and J 1 base, leaving 13 bases between the germline ends. The CDR3 is made up of 15 amino acids. CDR1 is SGHVS, CDR2 FNYEAQ, per germline.

V and J are TRBV7-2 and TRBJ1-1; 9 nucleotides align to TRBD1. The germline V gene encodes CDR1 SGHTA and CDR2 FQGNSA. The CDR3 extends over 15 amino acids. V was clipped by 4 bases and J by 4 bases; unmatched bases: 7. CDR3: CASSWGQGWSTEAFF. The CDR3 DNA follows: TGTGCCAGCAGCTGGGGACAGGGTTGGAGCACTGAAGCTTTCTTT.

The J gene is TRBJ2-1, the V gene TRBV5-1, with 7 bases aligning to TRBD1. The CDR3 contains 13 residues. Germline V gene sequence: CDR1 SGHRS, CDR2 YFSETQ. V lost 1 base and J lost 6; bases outside the gene matches: 1. The CDR3 DNA reads TGCGCCAGCAGCTTGTCAGGGGGCAATGAGCAGTTCTTC. This codes for CASSLSGGNEQFF. Filled out from reference TRBV5-1 and TRBJ2-1, the complete variable domain reads KAGVTQTPRYLIKTRGQQVTLSCSPISGHRSVSWYQQTPGQGLQFLFEYFSETQRNKGNFPGRFSGRQFSNSRSEMNVSTLELGDSALYLCASSLSGGNEQFFGPGTRLTVL.

V gene TRBV4-2 combines with J gene TRBJ2-6, with D uncertain. V was clipped by 0 bases and J by 0 bases, with 3 bases between them. This CDR3 has 15 residues. CDR1 is LGHNA, CDR2 YNFKEQ, per germline. The CDR3, as DNA: TGTGCCAGCAGCCAAGACAGCTCTGGGGCCAACGTCCTGACTTTC. Translating it yields CASSQDSSGANVLTF.

This clone has a count of ten or more. The chain uses TRBV20-1 and TRBJ1-2; unclear D gene. Germline-derived CDR1 and CDR2 are DFQATT and SNEGSKA (reference sequence). The CDR3 is 11 residues long. Deletions cut 3 bases from V and 6 bases from J, with 8 bases between. For the CDR3, the DNA is TGCAGTGCTAGTGCGGGGAATGGCTACACCTTC. It translates to CSASAGNGYTF.

The chain links TRBV7-2 to TRBJ2-2; possible D gene TRBD2, 7 bases. The CDR3 has 15 residues. The germline V and J ends were trimmed by 6 bases and 4 bases, with 15 bases remaining between them. Germline V lookup: CDR1 SGHTA, CDR2 FQGNSA. CDR3 region: CASRRDRTSTGELFF. The CDR3, as DNA: TGTGCCAGCAGACGCGACAGGACTAGCACCGGGGAGCTGTTTTTT.